The 21 T cell receptor beta chains in this list originate from one sample, sequenced in a study of neurological immune-mediated disorders. MiXCR, run by TCRdb on the 5' RACE reads, gives a single entry per CDR3 protein. The table records some 49,000 distinct CDR3 sequences, 10% of them present only once. This sample's time point: longitudinal time-point 1 (baseline). Sequencing used PBMCs. The origin of the receptors is a woman in her thirties or forties in good health.

With respect to this clonotype: One end of the junction varies from germline; a read error may be responsible. This chain joins TRBV12-3 or TRBV12-4 and TRBJ2-3; D is uncertain. CDR3 length: 14 amino acids. CDR3 sequence (DNA): TGTGTCAGCAGTTTTAGTCCCATCGTGGATACGCAGTATTTT. Protein product: CVSSFSPIVDTQYF.

The V gene is TRBV7-2, the J gene TRBJ2-1; D may be TRBD2 (5 bases). V was clipped by 5 bases and J by 7 bases, with 12 bases between them. CDR3 length: 13 amino acids. Germline CDR1 SGHTA, CDR2 FQGNSA. CDR3 nucleotides: TGTGCCAGCAGCCCAGTTAGGGAGAATGAGCAGTTCTTC. Its protein is CASSPVRENEQFF.

This clonotype was observed many times. V and J are TRBV20-1 and TRBJ1-2; D ambiguous. In germline, CDR1 is DFQATT, CDR2 SNEGSKA (reference sequence). The CDR3 consists of 12 residues. The ends were cut back, 5 bases at V and 7 bases at J, with 14 bases in the middle. The CDR3 region has the DNA TGCAGTGCTGGCCCTGTTTCGGGTGGCTACACCTTC. Translated, it gives CSAGPVSGGYTF.

This clonotype showed up many times. The chain is built from TRBV20-1 and TRBJ1-1, with 9 bases matching TRBD1. The CDR3 is 14 residues long. Unmatched junction bases numbered 7, after V lost 4 bases and J lost 4 bases. Germline V lookup: CDR1 DFQATT, CDR2 SNEGSKA (reference sequence). CDR3 protein: CSAITGTGITEAFF. The CDR3 DNA reads TGCAGTGCTATAACCGGGACAGGGATCACTGAAGCTTTCTTT.

This clonotype has a count of ten or more. CDR3 bases: TGTGCCAGCAGCTGGTCGGGGGTGGGGGAGCAGTACTTC. This codes for CASSWSGVGEQYF. The chain couples TRBV7-3 to TRBJ2-7; the D gene is possibly TRBD2 (6 bases). The V gene's germline CDR1 is SGHTA and CDR2 FQGTGA. The CDR3 covers 13 residues. The V end lost 4 bases, the J end lost 7 bases, and 14 bases lay between the germline ends.

A word on this clonotype: The junction and the germline gene differ at one end; a read error may be behind it. J is TRBJ1-2 and V is TRBV12-3 or TRBV12-4, with D unresolved. The CDR3 has 13 residues. The CDR3 DNA is TGTGCCAGCATCCCGGGAGGGAACTATGGCTACATCTTC. Translating it yields CASIPGGNYGYIF.

The sample holds many counts of this clonotype. The J gene is TRBJ2-3, the V gene TRBV5-6, with unresolved D. V dropped 4 bases and J dropped 0 bases, with 9 bases sitting between them. The CDR3 sequence is 14 residues long. Germline values: CDR1 SGHDT, CDR2 YYEEEE. CDR3 nucleotides: TGTGCCAGCAGCGGAAATCCTAGCACAGATACGCAGTATTTT. Translating gives CASSGNPSTDTQYF.

This clonotype was seen many times. CDR3: CSASGPTYEQYF. The CDR3 DNA follows: TGCAGTGCTTCGGGTCCCACCTACGAGCAGTACTTC. The V call is TRBV20-1, the J call TRBJ2-7; D unresolved. The CDR3 is made up of 12 amino acids. Germline V gene lookup returns CDR1 DFQATT and CDR2 SNEGSKA (reference sequence). With 5 bases removed from V and 2 bases from J, the gap between germline ends came to 10 bases.

This clonotype appeared many times. This chain joins TRBV12-3 or TRBV12-4 and TRBJ2-2; 12 nucleotides line up with TRBD2. CDR3 length: 17 amino acids. The ends lost 5 bases at V and 7 bases at J; junction bases unmatched: 11. The chain's CDR3 is CASSEPTSGRPYGELFF. Here the CDR3 DNA reads TGTGCCAGCAGTGAACCTACTAGCGGGAGGCCGTACGGGGAGCTGTTTTTT.

This sequence joins TRBV19 and TRBJ1-6; D unresolved. The CDR3 loop spans 13 amino acids. V was clipped by 8 bases and J by 10 bases, with 15 bases between them. The germline V gene has CDR1 LNHDA and CDR2 SQIVND (reference sequence). The CDR3 bases are TGTGCCAGTGCGTTCCAAAGCTACTCACCCCTCCACTTT. Translated, it gives CASAFQSYSPLHF.

This clonotype was counted ten times or more. The chain has TRBV6-5 and TRBJ1-5, with 8 bases that match TRBD1. The CDR3 spans 13 residues. The V gene end was trimmed by 6 bases and the J gene end by 7 bases; junction bases not matched to a gene: 5. The germline gives CDR1 MNHEY, CDR2 SVGAGI. CDR3 sequence: CASSLDREQPQHF. CDR3 sequence (DNA): TGTGCCAGCAGCCTGGACAGGGAACAGCCCCAGCATTTT.

This clonotype was detected ten times or more. The V call is TRBV6-5, the J call TRBJ2-5; TRBD1 agrees at 10 bases. The CDR3 runs 14 residues. The V gene end was trimmed by 10 bases and the J gene end by 5 bases; junction bases not matched to a gene: 10. Germline V CDR1 and CDR2: MNHEY, SVGAGI. This chain's CDR3 is CATRDRGTLETQYF. CDR3 sequence (DNA): TGTGCCACCAGGGACAGGGGAACTCTGGAGACCCAGTACTTC.

V is TRBV7-2 and J is TRBJ2-2; 7 positions agree with TRBD2. The CDR3 contains 14 residues. Germline trimming cut 11 bases from V and 7 bases from J; bases unmatched to any gene: 13. From germline, CDR1 is SGHTA and CDR2 FQGNSA. As DNA, the CDR3 is TGTGCCGGCACCCAAGCGGGGTTTTACGGGGAGCTGTTTTTT. It yields the protein CAGTQAGFYGELFF. The full variable domain, with the rest looked up from reference TRBV7-2 and TRBJ2-2, is GAGVSQSPSNKVTEKGKDVELRCDPISGHTALYWYRQSLGQGLEFLIYFQGNSAPDKSGLPSDRFSAERTGGSVSTLTIQRTQQEDSAVYLCAGTQAGFYGELFFGEGSRLTVL.

This clonotype was seen repeatedly, ten times or more. The J gene is TRBJ2-5, the V gene TRBV5-1, with D perhaps matching TRBD2 (5 bases). The CDR3 loop spans 16 amino acids. Trimming shortened V by 0 bases and J by 5 bases, and 17 bases separated the two germline ends. Germline-derived CDR1 and CDR2 are SGHRS and YFSETQ. The CDR3 DNA reads TGCGCCAGCAGCTTGGCCAGTGAAGGGCCGGGGGAGACCCAGTACTTC. Residues: CASSLASEGPGETQYF.

V gene TRBV5-1 combines with J gene TRBJ1-1; 11 nucleotides match TRBD1. The CDR3 has 13 residues. Germline CDR1 reads SGHRS; CDR2 reads YFSETQ. The V gene end was trimmed by 4 bases and the J gene end by 9 bases; junction bases not matched to a gene: 5. CDR3 sequence reads: CASSAGQGGKAFF. In nucleotides, the CDR3 is TGCGCCAGCAGCGCGGGACAGGGGGGGAAAGCTTTCTTT.

This clonotype was picked up many times. J is TRBJ2-1 and V is TRBV12-3 or TRBV12-4; 7 nucleotides line up with TRBD1. V lost 8 bases and J lost 7; bases outside the gene matches: 17. The CDR3 loop spans 16 amino acids. For the CDR3, the DNA is TGTGCCAGCGGAACCTTTGTGACAGGGACCAGGAATGAGCAGTTCTTC. Translating it yields CASGTFVTGTRNEQFF.

The table lists this clonotype with many counts. The chain uses TRBV9 and TRBJ1-1; D possibly corresponds to TRBD1 (6 bases). This CDR3 comprises 18 residues. CDR1 is SGDLS, CDR2 YYNGEE, per germline. V was clipped by 0 bases and J by 0 bases, with 18 bases between them. The CDR3 spells CASSVGISNRALNTEAFF. CDR3 sequence (DNA): TGTGCCAGCAGCGTAGGGATATCGAACAGGGCCTTGAACACTGAAGCTTTCTTT. The whole variable domain, filled in from reference TRBV9 and TRBJ1-1, reads DSGVTQTPKHLITATGQRVTLRCSPRSGDLSVYWYQQSLDQGLQFLIQYYNGEERAKGNILERFSAQQFPDLHSELNLSSLELGDSALYFCASSVGISNRALNTEAFFGQGTRLTVV.

This clonotype was observed many times. The chain joins TRBV3-1 to TRBJ2-2; 7 nucleotides agree with TRBD2. The V gene's germline CDR1 is LGHDT and CDR2 YNNKEL (reference sequence). The CDR3 is 14 residues long. With 7 bases clipped from V and 9 bases from J, the junction kept 11 bases outside the gene matches. The CDR3 sequence: CASTWTSGVRELFF. In DNA form, the CDR3 reads TGTGCCAGCACCTGGACAAGCGGGGTCCGGGAGCTGTTTTTT.

This clonotype has at least ten counts. The chain joins TRBV20-1 to TRBJ2-7; the match to TRBD1 covers 10 bases. The CDR3 contains 16 residues. Germline CDR1 is DFQATT and CDR2 is SNEGSKA (reference sequence). Germline trimming cut 7 bases from V and 1 base from J; bases unmatched to any gene: 13. The CDR3 DNA is TGCAGTGTTACTAATTTCCGGGACAGGGGATCCTACGAGCAGTACTTC. Translated: CSVTNFRDRGSYEQYF.

This clonotype was recorded many times. V usage is TRBV7-9 and J usage is TRBJ2-3; perhaps TRBD2 as D (8 bases). The CDR3 length is 16 residues. The V gene's germline CDR1 is SEHNR and CDR2 FQNEAQ (reference sequence). Trimming took 2 bases from V and 2 from J, leaving 14 bases between them. CDR3 protein: CASSLRGRGDTDTQYF. The CDR3 region has the DNA TGTGCCAGCAGCTTAAGGGGGCGGGGGGACACAGATACGCAGTATTTT.

This clonotype occurred many times. The rearrangement uses TRBV4-2 and TRBJ2-2; the match to TRBD1 covers 7 bases. The CDR3 spans 16 residues. Germline CDR1 reads LGHNA; CDR2 reads YNFKEQ. Losses at the gene ends were 1 base for V and 4 bases for J; bases not matched to a gene: 6. The CDR3 protein is CASSQVAGGSTGELFF. The CDR3 nucleotides read TGTGCCAGCAGCCAAGTTGCAGGGGGTTCCACCGGGGAGCTGTTTTTT.